A few counts support the clone carrying this TCR beta chain. The antigen remains undetermined. The data originate from a study of T cell responses to AZD1222 COVID-19 vaccine. Points from the study as a whole: At baseline, seropositivity was found in only a handful of AZD1222 recipients.

TCRdb keeps only in-frame clones here, not all; method: immunoSEQ multiplex PCR. The sample holds about 110,000 clones, approximately 94% seen once. Germline assignment: CDR1 SGHTS and CDR2 YDEGEE. Trimming pared 1 base from V and 0 bases from J, leaving 23 bases between. The CDR3 is made up of 19 amino acids. The chain links TRBV5-8 to TRBJ2-7; TRBD1 might be the D (5 bases). The specimen was peripheral blood, collected 28 days after the second AZD1222 dose. The TCR sequence derives from an adult who received the AZD1222 COVID-19 vaccine. The CDR3 DNA reads as TGTGCCAGCAGCTTGCAGAGCACCCAGGGATGGGTAAGCTCCTACGAGCAGTACTTC. This sequence encodes CASSLQSTQGWVSSYEQYF. The full variable domain, with the rest looked up from reference TRBV5-8 and TRBJ2-7, is EAGVTQSPTHLIKTRGQQATLRCSPISGHTSVYWYQQALGLGLQFLLWYDEGEERNRGNFPPRFSGRQFPNYSSELNVNALELEDSALYLCASSLQSTQGWVSSYEQYFGPGTRLTVT.